This T cell receptor beta chain was documented in a study of regulatory T cells in long-lasting Graves disease. Study in general: Persistent Graves' disease meant over 5 years of antithyroid drugs with positive TSH receptor antibodies. Whole-study results and caveats: Accuracy was perhaps lowered by the small sample size. Persistent Graves' patients showed reduced TCR diversity versus newly diagnosed patients.

Trimming removed 5 bases at V and 12 bases at J, with 15 bases between. CDR3 length: 12 amino acids. Germline CDR1 is MNHEY and CDR2 is SVGEGT. On this clonotype itself: Its antigen is still unknown.

As to time point: persistent/refractory GD, antithyroid drugs over 5 years with positive TRAb. The TCR library was made from RNA that had been extracted from PBMCs in TRIzol. American Thyroid Association guidelines were used to diagnose Graves' disease. Arm-PCR with iRepertoire HTBI primers amplified the CDR3 regions for these TCR beta libraries. Each CDR3 protein is one row after TCRdb ran MiXCR on the multiplex PCR reads. The profile shows around 460,000 distinct CDR3 sequences, 20% to 25% of them singletons. This TCR came from a female donor with Graves disease. This chain connects TRBV6-2 or TRBV6-3 to TRBJ2-3; D possibly corresponds to TRBD1 (6 bases). The starting material was peripheral blood mononuclear cells (PBMCs), obtained when the disease was refractory, from a patient treated with antithyroid drugs. The CDR3 DNA sequence: TGTGCCAGCAGTAGCGCTGGGACACCCCAGTATTTT. This codes for CASSSAGTPQYF.